One sample yielded the 20 T cell receptor beta chains listed below, sequenced in a study of blood T cell repertoires in COVID-19. Sequenced by immunoSEQ multiplex PCR; TCRdb stores in-frame clones only, minus some. The profile shows roughly 160,000 clones, about four fifths of them singletons. The material sequenced was PBMCs or T cells enriched from blood (not recorded which). The receptors were sampled from a man between 45 and 60 years old who had recovered from COVID-19.

V usage is TRBV9 and J usage is TRBJ1-6, with unresolved D. Germline-derived CDR1 and CDR2 are SGDLS and YYNGEE. The CDR3 length is 15 residues. V gave up 0 bases and J gave up 6 bases, with 10 bases separating them. The CDR3: CASSVGGGLNSPLHF. CDR3 nucleotides: TGTGCCAGCAGCGTAGGGGGAGGGCTTAATTCACCCCTCCACTTT. Full variable domain (missing parts from reference TRBV9 and TRBJ1-6): DSGVTQTPKHLITATGQRVTLRCSPRSGDLSVYWYQQSLDQGLQFLIQYYNGEERAKGNILERFSAQQFPDLHSELNLSSLELGDSALYFCASSVGGGLNSPLHFGNGTRLTVT.

The chain's CDR3 is CASRPGLGQIYEQYF. CDR3 nucleotide sequence: TGTGCCAGCAGACCGGGACTCGGGCAGATCTACGAGCAGTACTTC. This chain uses TRBV27 with TRBJ2-7, with a tentative D call TRBD2 (6 bases). CDR3 length equals 15 residues. V lost 6 bases and J lost 3, with 18 bases in between. In germline, CDR1 is MNHEY, CDR2 SMNVEV (reference sequence).

This clone has only a few counts. J is TRBJ1-1 and V is TRBV28; 7 nucleotides match TRBD1. Germline trimming cut 5 bases from V and 3 bases from J; bases unmatched to any gene: 3. The CDR3 runs 13 residues. Germline V gives CDR1 MDHEN, CDR2 SYDVKM. The CDR3 sequence is CASSRGLYTEAFF. Here the CDR3 DNA reads TGTGCCAGCAGTAGGGGGCTTTACACTGAAGCTTTCTTT.

The chain carries TRBV28 and TRBJ2-2, with D unclear. This CDR3 has 15 amino acids. Looked up from germline, CDR1 is MDHEN and CDR2 is SYDVKM. Trimming removed 6 bases at V and 1 base at J, with 12 bases between. The CDR3 sequence is CASRGVTGNTGELFF. Written as DNA, the CDR3 is TGTGCCAGCAGAGGCGTGACGGGGAACACCGGGGAGCTGTTTTTT.

The V and J genes are TRBV19 and TRBJ1-1; tentative D call: TRBD1 (6 bases). Germline CDR1 LNHDA, CDR2 SQIVND (reference sequence). Trimming removed 0 bases from V and 0 bases from J, with 14 bases in between. This CDR3 has 17 residues. This CDR3 reads CASSIDNWDKMNTEAFF. CDR3 nucleotides: TGTGCCAGTAGTATAGACAACTGGGACAAGATGAACACTGAAGCTTTCTTT.

The chain has TRBV6-1 and TRBJ1-1; D is possibly TRBD1 (5 bases). Trimming removed 1 base from V and 4 bases from J, with 13 bases in between. The germline gives CDR1 MNHNS, CDR2 SASEGT. CDR3 length: 15 amino acids. The CDR3 here is CASSEEVGGSTEAFF. The CDR3 DNA follows: TGTGCCAGCAGTGAAGAGGTGGGGGGTAGCACTGAAGCTTTCTTT.

This sequence joins TRBV12-3 or TRBV12-4 and TRBJ1-5; D not resolved. This CDR3 has 13 amino acids. V lost 5 bases and J lost 7, with 12 bases in between. The DNA for the CDR3 is TGTGCCAGCAGTCTGGTACGCCGGCAGCCCCAGCATTTT. Translation gives CASSLVRRQPQHF.

This sequence joins TRBV7-2 and TRBJ2-7, with D tentatively TRBD2 (6 bases). V was shortened by 5 bases and J by 2 bases, with 13 bases between the two germline ends. Germline V CDR1 and CDR2: SGHTA, FQGNSA. The CDR3 is 14 residues long. The CDR3 sequence is CASSLQGLPYEQYF. CDR3 DNA: TGTGCCAGCAGCCTTCAGGGACTTCCCTACGAGCAGTACTTC.

The chain combines TRBV19 with TRBJ1-5; 11 bases map to TRBD1. The V gene's germline CDR1 is LNHDA and CDR2 SQIVND (reference sequence). V lost 10 bases and J lost 6; bases outside the gene matches: 5. The CDR3 runs to 13 residues. CDR3 coding DNA: TGTGCCACTCAGGACAGGGGGCGTCAGCCCCAGCATTTT. Encoded protein: CATQDRGRQPQHF.

The chain employs TRBV9 and TRBJ1-2; weak D call: TRBD1 (6 bases). The V gene lost 3 bases and the J gene lost 3 bases, with 12 bases spanning the gap. The CDR3 totals 14 residues. CDR1 is SGDLS and CDR2 is YYNGEE in the germline V gene. For the CDR3, the DNA is TGTGCCAGCAGCGCCTATTCAGGGGACTATGGCTACACCTTC. Protein: CASSAYSGDYGYTF.

This clone was seen a single time. The J gene is TRBJ2-2, the V gene TRBV7-2, with a tentative D call TRBD1 (5 bases). The CDR3 contains 16 residues. Germline-derived CDR1 and CDR2 are SGHTA and FQGNSA. The V gene lost 3 bases and the J gene lost 5 bases, with 16 bases spanning the gap. The CDR3 region is CASSFADSLLTGELFF. The CDR3 DNA reads as TGTGCCAGCAGCTTCGCCGACAGCCTTTTGACCGGGGAGCTGTTTTTT.

This rearrangement joins TRBV7-9 to TRBJ2-1; TRBD2 might be the D (6 bases). CDR3 length equals 15 residues. The V gene lost 1 base and the J gene lost 4 bases, with 11 bases spanning the gap. Per the germline V gene, CDR1 is SEHNR and CDR2 is FQNEAQ (reference sequence). The CDR3 DNA reads as TGTGCCAGCAGCTTAGTGCGGGGAGCATACAATGAGCAGTTCTTC. Translated: CASSLVRGAYNEQFF.

This sequence joins TRBV15 and TRBJ1-1; TRBD1 might be the D (6 bases). With 3 bases removed from V and 1 base from J, the gap between germline ends came to 6 bases. There are 13 residues in the CDR3. Germline V gives CDR1 LNHNV, CDR2 YYDKDF (reference sequence). CDR3 amino acids: CATSRTGNTEAFF. The CDR3 nucleotides read TGTGCCACCAGCAGGACAGGGAACACTGAAGCTTTCTTT.

This clone was recorded a few times. The V call is TRBV5-1, the J call TRBJ1-2; 8 bases line up with TRBD1. The junction had 12 bases not matched to a gene; V was cut back by 4 bases and J by 7 bases. CDR3 length: 15 amino acids. CDR1 and CDR2 from the germline V gene are SGHRS and YFSETQ. The CDR3 DNA sequence: TGCGCCAGCAGCGGGACAGGACAGGGAATTGGTGGCTACACCTTC. This sequence encodes CASSGTGQGIGGYTF.

The chain employs TRBV28 and TRBJ1-2, with D unresolved. In germline, CDR1 is MDHEN, CDR2 SYDVKM. This CDR3 is built from 14 residues. With 2 bases removed from V and 7 bases from J, the gap between germline ends came to 14 bases. CDR3 in amino acids: CASSLGDASTGYTF. In nucleotides, the CDR3 is TGTGCCAGCAGTTTAGGAGACGCTTCGACTGGCTACACCTTC.

V usage is TRBV18 and J usage is TRBJ1-2, with TRBD1 as a possible D gene (5 bases). CDR1 and CDR2 from the germline V gene are KGHSH and LQKENI. The CDR3 has 15 residues. Trimming shortened V by 2 bases and J by 0 bases, and 10 bases separated the two germline ends. The CDR3 region has the DNA TGTGCCAGCTCACCAATAGACAGTGCTAACTATGGCTACACCTTC. Its protein product is CASSPIDSANYGYTF.

V is TRBV6-5 and J is TRBJ2-3, with a possible D match to TRBD2 (5 bases). Germline CDR1 MNHEY, CDR2 SVGAGI. This CDR3 contains 15 residues. Trimming took 3 bases from V and 6 from J, leaving 16 bases between them. The CDR3 loop reads CASSYRASNYDTQYF. The DNA of the CDR3 is TGTGCCAGCAGTTATAGGGCTAGCAATTATGATACGCAGTATTTT.

This clone was found a few times. The V and J genes are TRBV3-1 (or the pseudogene TRBV3-2) and TRBJ1-2; D is possibly TRBD1 (5 bases). The CDR3 covers 13 residues. V lost 4 bases, J lost 4 bases, and 10 bases lay in between. Germline assignment: CDR1 LGHDT and CDR2 YNNKEL (reference sequence). CDR3 protein: CASSPRTPYGYTF. The CDR3 DNA is TGTGCCAGCAGCCCCAGGACACCCTATGGCTACACCTTC.

This clone was counted a single time. The V gene is TRBV28, the J gene TRBJ1-5, with D uncertain. The CDR3 is made up of 18 amino acids. The V gene's germline CDR1 is MDHEN and CDR2 SYDVKM. V dropped 5 bases and J dropped 0 bases, with 20 bases sitting between them. This chain's CDR3 is CASSPPLNTVFSNQPQHF. The CDR3 coding sequence is TGTGCCAGCAGTCCGCCTCTTAATACAGTGTTTAGCAATCAGCCCCAGCATTTT.

The genes are TRBV7-6 and TRBJ1-2, with 7 bases matching TRBD1. V shed 3 bases, J shed 4 bases, and the junction held 8 bases outside the gene matches. This CDR3 spans 15 amino acids. The V gene's germline CDR1 is SGHVS and CDR2 FNYEAQ. DNA of the CDR3: TGTGCCAGCAGCTTGTCAGGGGGAAACGTCTATGGCTACACCTTC. Translated: CASSLSGGNVYGYTF.